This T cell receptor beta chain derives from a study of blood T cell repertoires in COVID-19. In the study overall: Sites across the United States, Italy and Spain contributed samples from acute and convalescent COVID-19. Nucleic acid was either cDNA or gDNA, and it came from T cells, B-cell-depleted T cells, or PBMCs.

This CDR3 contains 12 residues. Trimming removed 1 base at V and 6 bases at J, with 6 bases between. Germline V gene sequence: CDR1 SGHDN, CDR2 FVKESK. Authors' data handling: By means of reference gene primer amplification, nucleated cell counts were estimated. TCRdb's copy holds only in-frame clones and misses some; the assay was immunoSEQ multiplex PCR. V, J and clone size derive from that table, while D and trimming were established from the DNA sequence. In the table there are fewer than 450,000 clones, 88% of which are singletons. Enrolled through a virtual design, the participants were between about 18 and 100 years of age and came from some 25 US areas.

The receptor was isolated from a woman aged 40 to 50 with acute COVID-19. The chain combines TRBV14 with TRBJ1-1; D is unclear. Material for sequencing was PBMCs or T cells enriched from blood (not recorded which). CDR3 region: CASSQVHPEAFF. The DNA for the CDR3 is TGTGCCAGCAGCCAAGTTCATCCTGAAGCTTTCTTT.